This record looks at one TCR beta chain sequence and its context. Its antigen is still unknown. The CDR3 consists of 15 residues. CDR1 SGDLS and CDR2 YYNGEE come from the germline V gene. The sample originates from a study of T cells expressing NK-cell markers. Study summary: Researchers got TCR beta repertoires out of sorted CD3+CD56+NKG2C+, CD3+CD56+NKG2C- and CD3+CD56-NKG2C+ T cells. Most of the eight sequenced donors tested HCMV-seropositive; one tested seronegative.

A 5'RACE template switching approach incorporating UMIs was used to make TCR beta cDNA. TCRdb re-called the 5' RACE reads and gives one entry per CDR3 protein, without DNA. The repertoire table contains fewer than 25,000 distinct CDR3 sequences. Study-wide results and limits: Clarity on HCMV specificity was lacking for the expanded NKG2C+ T cell clones.

The sample was blood T cells: a sorted CD56 or NKG2C T cell subset, CD4+ or CD8+ T cells, or bulk PBMC T cells (not recorded which). The TCR was taken from a man aged 18 to 69 in good health. This chain connects TRBV9 to TRBJ1-1. The CDR3 loop reads CASSVVAGPNTEAFF.